Described below is a single TCR beta chain sequence and its context. The target of this receptor is not known. This record comes from a study of monozygotic twins with inflammatory bowel disease (dated by TCRdb to between 2017 and 2020). With regard to the full study: The complete study included 28 monozygotic twin pairs: 19 IBD-discordant Danish pairs and nine German pairs, of which four were IBD-concordant and five were IBD-discordant. The search for disease-associated traits relied mainly on comparing IBD patients with their genetically identical healthy co-twins within discordant pairs. Each individual had, on average, about 151 000 unique TCRalpha sequences and 181 000 unique TCRbeta sequences available for analysis. The study at large found these results: Differing immunosuppressive treatments among patients may have added background noise and inter-individual variability to the repertoires. Repertoire similarity did not differ between concordant and discordant twins, which could be due to limited statistical power. Fewer clonotypes were shared with other individuals by IBD patients than by healthy twins, most markedly in patients showing signs of disease activity. A decrease in TCRbeta repertoire diversity, as measured by inverse Simpson index, was observed in IBD patients compared with their healthy co-twins. The results gave no support for a single strong signal or clonotype linked to IBD. Distinction between different T cell subtypes could not be achieved in the analysis.

The CDR3, cysteine through phenylalanine, is 15 amino acids long. The nucleotide record is missing. Sequences DFQATT (CDR1) and SNEGSKA (CDR2) are obtained from the germline V gene (reference sequence). Receptors were amplified or captured by 5' RACE. Each TCR library was prepared from about 3.5 ug of total RNA. For each sample, cDNA was synthesized in eight separate reactions using SMARTScribe reverse transcriptase. During cDNA synthesis, unique molecular identifiers containing a 6-nucleotide sample barcode were introduced by template switching. Two nested PCRs of roughly 16 and 10 cycles amplified the TCRalpha and TCRbeta cDNA, and bead purification followed each PCR. Before amplification, the cDNA was treated with uracil DNA-glycosylase and purified using the QIAquick PCR purification kit. The second PCR added Illumina TruSeq-compatible adapters along with sample-specific barcodes. Library quality and concentration were checked on TapeStation and Qubit, and libraries were pooled at around 4.9 ng each. The pooled libraries were sequenced with 2 x 100 bp reads and custom sequencing primers on an Illumina HiSeq2500 single-index Rapid Run. For the original study's pipeline: PCR and sequencing errors were corrected by UMI-based consensus assembly using MiGEC version 1.2.6. MiXCR version 2.1.1 handled V(D)J alignment, clonotype assembly and CDR3 extraction. Gene usage, clonotype sharing and MAIT/NKT TCR abundance were normalised by analysing the top 1000, 10 000 and 20 000 clonotypes per sample. Diversity was computed as the inverse Simpson index with the vegan R package after downsampling to 27 000 UMIs. Paired Mann-Whitney U tests on discordant twin pairs were used, with Benjamini-Hochberg multiple-testing correction. Each CDR3 protein sequence appears as one entry after TCRdb reprocessed the reads, and no DNA is included. Here the V and J calls rest on TCRdb's processing, not on the authors' analysis. This sample's clone table shows around 400,000 distinct CDR3 sequences. The ten top clones hold more than 2% of the sample.

From each donor, a roughly 2.5 ml peripheral blood sample was collected into PAXgene tubes and stored at -80 degrees C. Without T cell sorting, total RNA was isolated from whole blood using the PAXgene blood miRNA kit on an automated QIAcube. Peripheral blood from monozygotic twin pairs, either concordant or discordant for inflammatory bowel disease, underwent deep TCRalpha and TCRbeta repertoire profiling that used unique molecular barcoding. Smoking habits were recorded for all twin pairs, and individuals were classified as current, former or never smokers. In this chain, TRBV20-1 is recombined with TRBJ1-5; TCRdb lists TRBD1, though no DNA is available to test this call. The clonotype was recovered from a human donor with ulcerative colitis or Crohn's disease, or a healthy co-twin of an affected twin (not recorded which). Sequencing input: blood. The CDR3 protein: CSAARGGYGNQPQHF.